This T cell receptor (beta chain) was captured in a study of cytomegalovirus exposure and HLA in healthy donors. Study-wide background: Membership in the Caucasian-associated ancestry cluster was found for 81% of fewer than 450 genotyped donors.

The CDR3 is 14 amino acids. Germline V gives CDR1 MNHNS, CDR2 SASEGT. V gave up 4 bases and J gave up 5 bases, with 9 bases separating them. The PCR was carried out with 60 Vbeta primers and 13 Jbeta primers. Assay: immunoSEQ multiplex PCR; the TCRdb copy retains only in-frame clones and omits some. This table holds 150,000 or so clones, more than 75% found once. Worth noting for this clone: What it binds is unknown.

Study-level results: In a later analysis, approximately 15,000 TCR beta sequences were associated with HLA alleles at 0.05 false discovery rate. Exclusion applied to some V segments, including TRBV6-2 and TRBV6-3, as they were indistinguishable. In a later analysis, HLA-associated beta chains showed higher expansion and lower generation probabilities than comparable chains.

The sample consisted of PBMCs. The clonotype comes from a young man in good health and CMV-seropositive. This chain links TRBV6-1 with TRBJ1-6; tentatively, D is TRBD1 (6 bases). The CDR3 region has the DNA TGTGCCAGCAGTGGGACAGTGGATAATTCACCCCTCCACTTT. As protein: CASSGTVDNSPLHF.